The 21 T cell receptor beta chains presented below share a single source sample, sequenced in a study of early T cells in non-severe SARS-CoV-2 infection. TCRdb called the 5' RACE reads again in MiXCR, with one record for every CDR3 protein. The sample records around 22,000 distinct CDR3 sequences, roughly 3.5% being singletons. Sample: whole blood. Source of these receptors: an adult who was a healthcare worker with PCR-confirmed SARS-CoV-2 infection or an uninfected control (not recorded which).

This clonotype showed up many times. V usage is TRBV4-1 and J usage is TRBJ1-4, with D perhaps matching TRBD1 (5 bases). The germline CDR1 and CDR2 sequences are MGHRA and YSYEKL. The CDR3 length is 14 residues. Trimming removed 1 base from V and 6 bases from J, with 9 bases in between. CDR3 DNA sequence: TGCGCCAGCAGCCAAGGCGGGGCTGATGAAAAACTGTTTTTT. This encodes CASSQGGADEKLFF.

By sample share, this clonotype is medium-sized (0.01 to 0.1%). V and J are TRBV6-5 and TRBJ2-3; 11 bases line up with TRBD2. The V gene end was trimmed by 2 bases and the J gene end by 3 bases; junction bases not matched to a gene: 4. Per the germline V gene, CDR1 is MNHEY and CDR2 is SVGAGI. The CDR3 length is 16 residues. Here the CDR3 DNA reads TGTGCCAGCAGTTACCGACTAGCGGGATGGACAGATACGCAGTATTTT. It encodes CASSYRLAGWTDTQYF.

This clonotype was recorded at least ten times. The chain combines TRBV6-9 with TRBJ2-3, with TRBD2 matching over 10 bases. The germline CDR1 and CDR2 sequences are MNHGY and SVAAGI. This CDR3 spans 17 amino acids. Trimming at V came to 9 bases and at J to 0 bases, leaving 12 bases not matched to a gene. CDR3: CARKSGRALMSTDTQYF. In DNA, the CDR3 is TGTGCCAGGAAAAGCGGGAGGGCCCTGATGAGCACAGATACGCAGTATTTT.

Points on this clonotype: One base away lies a much larger clone, so this may be a sequencing read error. This rearrangement joins TRBV6-2 or TRBV6-3 to TRBJ1-1; no reliable D call. Between the trimmed V and J ends, which lost 7 bases and 6 bases, there was a span of 9 bases. The CDR3 consists of 11 residues. Per germline, CDR1 MNHEY and CDR2 SVGEGT. CDR3 region: CASTFGAEAFF. Here the CDR3 DNA reads TGTGCCAGCACCTTCGGCGCTGAAGCTTTCTTT.

This clonotype was counted many times. The rearrangement links TRBV7-8 to TRBJ1-3, with D perhaps TRBD1 (5 bases). Trimming stripped 5 bases from V and 0 bases from J, with 11 bases between. CDR1 and CDR2 from the germline V gene are SGHVS and FQNEAQ. The CDR3 length is 15 residues. CDR3 nucleotide sequence: TGTGCCAGCAGCGTCGGGACGACCTCTGGAAACACCATATATTTT. It codes for CASSVGTTSGNTIYF.

This clonotype is judged medium-sized. The gene calls are TRBV29-1 and TRBJ2-1; D is possibly TRBD1 or TRBD2 (5 bases each). This CDR3 is built from 13 residues. V lost 7 bases, J lost 4 bases, and 14 bases lay in between. CDR1 is SQVTM and CDR2 is ANQGSEA in the germline V gene. The DNA of the CDR3 is TGCAGCGCCGACAGTAGCGCTTACAATGAGCAGTTCTTC. Amino acids: CSADSSAYNEQFF.

This clonotype was observed many times. This chain joins TRBV12-3 or TRBV12-4 and TRBJ1-6; D is possibly TRBD1 (5 bases). This CDR3 spans 16 amino acids. V shed 3 bases and J shed 6 bases, with 15 bases lying between them. The DNA of the CDR3 is TGTGCCAGCAGTTTGTATGGGGCTTCGGGTAATTCACCCCTCCACTTT. It is translated as CASSLYGASGNSPLHF.

At least ten counts were recorded for this clonotype. This chain connects TRBV9 to TRBJ1-1; 8 bases line up with TRBD1. The CDR3 covers 14 residues. Germline loops: CDR1 SGDLS, CDR2 YYNGEE. With V trimmed by 4 bases and J by 4 bases, 6 bases remained unmatched. DNA of the CDR3: TGTGCCAGCAGCTTATCCGACAGGGGCACTGAAGCTTTCTTT. It is translated as CASSLSDRGTEAFF.

The table lists this clonotype with many counts. The gene calls are TRBV3-1 and TRBJ2-7; either TRBD1 or TRBD2 may fit D (5 bases each). The V gene's germline CDR1 is LGHDT and CDR2 YNNKEL (reference sequence). V was pared by 0 bases and J by 0 bases, with 12 bases between. The CDR3 length is 16 residues. The CDR3 bases are TGTGCCAGCAGCCAAGATCGGGGACGCCTCTCCTACGAGCAGTACTTC. It yields the protein CASSQDRGRLSYEQYF.

This clonotype has ten or more counts. This chain joins TRBV20-1 and TRBJ2-3, with D unresolved. The CDR3 is 15 amino acids. CDR1 and CDR2 from the germline V gene are DFQATT and SNEGSKA (reference sequence). V lost 0 bases, J lost 4 bases, and 14 bases lay in between. CDR3 sequence: CSARDRPIPADTQYF. CDR3 nucleotides: TGCAGTGCTAGAGATAGGCCTATACCCGCAGATACGCAGTATTTT.

This clonotype was detected many times. This CDR3 reads CSGGGTDTQYF. The CDR3 nucleotides are TGCAGCGGGGGGGGAACAGATACGCAGTATTTT. The chain employs TRBV29-1 and TRBJ2-3; 7 bases align to TRBD2. V was clipped by 7 bases and J by 3 bases; unmatched bases: 1. This CDR3 has 11 amino acids. Per germline, CDR1 SQVTM and CDR2 ANQGSEA.

This clonotype was counted many times. The chain combines TRBV27 with TRBJ2-1; D not resolved. Trimming pared 10 bases from V and 7 bases from J, leaving 23 bases between. The CDR3 contains 15 residues. From germline, CDR1 is MNHEY and CDR2 SMNVEV (reference sequence). The CDR3 nucleotides read TGTGCCACCTCCCCCTCCCTGGATACATGGAATGAGCAGTTCTTC. The encoded protein is CATSPSLDTWNEQFF.

This clonotype occurred many times. The CDR3: CASSSLAGGRETQYF. The CDR3 bases are TGTGCCAGCAGTAGTCTAGCGGGAGGGAGGGAGACCCAGTACTTC. The chain employs TRBV27 and TRBJ2-5; 12 bases are a match to TRBD2. The ends lost 5 bases at V and 5 bases at J; junction bases unmatched: 6. CDR1 is MNHEY, CDR2 SMNVEV, per germline (reference sequence). The CDR3 runs to 15 residues.

The chain has TRBV9 and TRBJ2-1; 9 bases align to TRBD2. Germline values: CDR1 SGDLS, CDR2 YYNGEE. V dropped 4 bases and J dropped 4; count of bases not matched to a gene: 15. This CDR3 has 18 residues. CDR3 region: CASSPHPGGGASYNEQFF. The CDR3 nucleotides are TGTGCCAGCAGCCCCCACCCGGGCGGGGGGGCCTCTTACAATGAGCAGTTCTTC.

V usage is TRBV11-2 and J usage is TRBJ1-3; D unclear. This CDR3 has 14 residues. Trimming left V 5 bases short and J 1 base short, with 9 bases between. CDR1 and CDR2 (germline): SGHAT, FQNNGV. The CDR3 nucleotides read TGTGCCAGCAGCGTGCTATCGTCTGGAAACACCATATATTTT. Encoded protein: CASSVLSSGNTIYF.

Ten or more counts support this clonotype. The V and J genes are TRBV9 and TRBJ1-6; D uncertain. Germline-derived CDR1 and CDR2 are SGDLS and YYNGEE. The CDR3 spans 15 residues. V was clipped by 4 bases and J by 6 bases, with 14 bases between them. Here the CDR3 DNA reads TGTGCCAGCAGCACCAGCGACGGTCCTAATTCACCCCTCCACTTT. The encoded protein is CASSTSDGPNSPLHF.

This clonotype occurred many times. V gene TRBV19 combines with J gene TRBJ2-1; D gene ambiguous. This CDR3 has 16 amino acids. The V gene lost 1 base and the J gene lost 0 bases, with 10 bases spanning the gap. Germline lookup yields CDR1 LNHDA and CDR2 SQIVND (reference sequence). DNA for the CDR3: TGTGCCAGTAGTATAGGAGGTGTGAGCTCCTACAATGAGCAGTTCTTC. Encoded protein: CASSIGGVSSYNEQFF.

Ten or more counts support this clonotype. The genes are TRBV19 and TRBJ1-6; the D is unclear. V was clipped by 7 bases and J by 6 bases, with 10 bases between them. Per germline, CDR1 LNHDA and CDR2 SQIVND (reference sequence). The CDR3 runs to 13 residues. CDR3: CASTPRINSPLHF. The CDR3, as DNA: TGTGCCAGTACCCCGCGGATTAATTCACCCCTCCACTTT.

This clonotype was seen repeatedly, ten times or more. V usage is TRBV5-1 and J usage is TRBJ2-1; D not certain. Germline-derived CDR1 and CDR2 are SGHRS and YFSETQ. V shed 0 bases and J shed 3 bases, with 7 bases lying between them. CDR3 size: 14 residues. This chain's CDR3 is CASSLDSLYNEQFF. Written as DNA, the CDR3 is TGCGCCAGCAGCTTGGACAGCCTCTACAATGAGCAGTTCTTC. Full variable domain (missing parts from reference TRBV5-1 and TRBJ2-1): KAGVTQTPRYLIKTRGQQVTLSCSPISGHRSVSWYQQTPGQGLQFLFEYFSETQRNKGNFPGRFSGRQFSNSRSEMNVSTLELGDSALYLCASSLDSLYNEQFFGPGTRLTVL.

There are many counts of this clonotype. The V and J genes are TRBV7-9 and TRBJ1-4; TRBD1 matches 8 bases. V was pared by 3 bases and J by 6 bases, with 3 bases of the junction left unmatched. The length of the CDR3 is 14 residues. Germline CDR1 and CDR2: SEHNR and FQNEAQ (reference sequence). In nucleotides, the CDR3 is TGTGCCAGCAGCTTCGAGACAGGGGATGAAAAACTGTTTTTT. Translating it yields CASSFETGDEKLFF. The variable domain in full, with the rest retrieved from reference TRBV7-9 and TRBJ1-4, is DTGVSQNPRHKITKRGQNVTFRCDPISEHNRLYWYRQTLGQGPEFLTYFQNEAQLEKSRLLSDRFSAERPKGSFSTLEIQRTEQGDSAMYLCASSFETGDEKLFFGSGTQLSVL.

This clonotype was seen repeatedly, ten times or more. The genes are TRBV7-3 and TRBJ1-1; no definite D call. This CDR3 is 14 amino acids long. CDR1 is SGHTA and CDR2 is FQGTGA in the germline V gene. Between the trimmed V and J ends, which lost 1 base and 2 bases, there was a span of 8 bases. DNA of the CDR3: TGTGCCAGCAGCTTAAGAGGAATTAACACTGAAGCTTTCTTT. Protein sequence: CASSLRGINTEAFF.